A selection of T cell receptor beta chains follows, all from one sample in a study of blood T cell repertoires in COVID-19. The protocol was immunoSEQ multiplex PCR, while the TCRdb copy is restricted to in-frame clones and leaves out a portion. The sample carries around 180,000 clones, under 90% recorded once. Material for sequencing was peripheral blood. The receptors were gathered from a human donor in a cohort sampled during active COVID-19. Each CDR3 is given with its conserved first and last residue. The D gene is left open where the match is weak. Size values are once, few and many counts, or a class for expanded clones, and some rows have none.

d_gene: .; abundance: many; v_gene: TRBV6-5; j_gene: TRBJ1-3; CDR3nt: TGTGCCAGCGGCGAACAGGGTCCCAGCGGCTACACCATATATTTT; CDR3aa: CASGEQGPSGYTIYF
d_gene: TRBD1; abundance: once; v_gene: TRBV15; j_gene: TRBJ2-3; CDR3nt: TGTGCCACCAGCAGACCGTGGGGACAGGGGGGATCTTATACGCAGTATTTT; CDR3aa: CATSRPWGQGGSYTQYF
d_gene: TRBD1; abundance: .; v_gene: TRBV7-2; j_gene: TRBJ2-1; CDR3nt: TGTGCCAGCAGCCCCGAAGGGGACAGTAGATACAATGAGCAGTTCTTC; CDR3aa: CASSPEGDSRYNEQFF
d_gene: .; abundance: .; v_gene: TRBV20-1; j_gene: TRBJ2-1; CDR3nt: TGCAGTGCTAGCGTCCTAGAGCAGTTCTTC; CDR3aa: CSASVLEQFF
d_gene: .; abundance: few; v_gene: TRBV12-3/TRBV12-4; j_gene: TRBJ1-2; CDR3nt: TGTGCCAGCAGTGAGTCCCTGAACTATGGCTACACCTTC; CDR3aa: CASSESLNYGYTF
d_gene: .; abundance: .; v_gene: TRBV5-4; j_gene: TRBJ2-7; CDR3nt: TGTGCCAGCAGCTCTCAAGTCGCGGGGGCCTCCTACGAGCAGTACTTC; CDR3aa: CASSSQVAGASYEQYF
d_gene: TRBD1; abundance: .; v_gene: TRBV5-6; j_gene: TRBJ1-6; CDR3nt: TGTGCCAGCAGCTTGGGGACAGGGATTTTCACCCTCCACTTT; CDR3aa: CASSLGTGIFTLHF
d_gene: TRBD1; abundance: .; v_gene: TRBV29-1; j_gene: TRBJ1-2; CDR3nt: TGCAGCGTTGGGGACCCGCGGACAGGAGCAGCTAACTATGGCTACACCTTC; CDR3aa: CSVGDPRTGAANYGYTF
d_gene: .; abundance: .; v_gene: TRBV7-9; j_gene: TRBJ1-5; CDR3nt: TGTGCCAGCAGCTTCGTGTCGGACAGTAAGCACAATCAGCCCCAGCATTTT; CDR3aa: CASSFVSDSKHNQPQHF
d_gene: .; abundance: .; v_gene: TRBV25-1; j_gene: TRBJ1-4; CDR3nt: TGTGCCAGCAGTCCCTTCGGGGGTGAAAAACTGTTTTTT; CDR3aa: CASSPFGGEKLFF
d_gene: .; abundance: .; v_gene: TRBV6-5; j_gene: TRBJ2-7; CDR3nt: TGTGCCAGCAGTTACTCGAGGGGGTCCCGAACCTACGAGCAGTACTTC; CDR3aa: CASSYSRGSRTYEQYF
d_gene: TRBD1; abundance: .; v_gene: TRBV19; j_gene: TRBJ1-2; CDR3nt: TGTGCCAGTAGTCCCGGGACAGGGTCTGGCTACACCTTC; CDR3aa: CASSPGTGSGYTF
d_gene: .; abundance: few; v_gene: TRBV29-1; j_gene: TRBJ1-2; CDR3nt: TGCAGCGTTGATGAGGGTGGCGGCTACACCTTC; CDR3aa: CSVDEGGGYTF
d_gene: TRBD1; abundance: .; v_gene: TRBV7-2; j_gene: TRBJ1-5; CDR3nt: TGTGCCAGCAGCACCACCGGGACAGGGACTCAGCCCCAGCATTTT; CDR3aa: CASSTTGTGTQPQHF
d_gene: TRBD2; abundance: .; v_gene: TRBV7-9; j_gene: TRBJ2-7; CDR3nt: TGTGCCAGCAGCTTGCGGACTAGCGGCCCCTACGAGCAGTACTTC; CDR3aa: CASSLRTSGPYEQYF
d_gene: .; abundance: .; v_gene: TRBV11-2; j_gene: TRBJ1-1; CDR3nt: TGTGCCAGCAGCTTCGGGGCAGGGGAGGGCACTGAAGCTTTCTTT; CDR3aa: CASSFGAGEGTEAFF
d_gene: .; abundance: .; v_gene: TRBV6-6; j_gene: TRBJ1-6; CDR3nt: TGTGCCAGCAGTTACGTAAACTCTAATTCACCCCTCCACTTT; CDR3aa: CASSYVNSNSPLHF
d_gene: .; abundance: .; v_gene: TRBV5-1; j_gene: TRBJ2-2; CDR3nt: TGCGCCCGCAGCTTCTGGGGGGGGGCGAGCACCGGGGAGCTGTTTTTT; CDR3aa: CARSFWGGASTGELFF
d_gene: .; abundance: .; v_gene: TRBV6-5; j_gene: TRBJ1-2; CDR3nt: TGTGCCAGCACCAAGGGGACAAGCTATGGCTACACCTTC; CDR3aa: CASTKGTSYGYTF
d_gene: .; abundance: .; v_gene: TRBV3-1/TRBV3-2; j_gene: TRBJ2-3; CDR3nt: TGTGCCAGCACCGCTTCAAGTGGCGGGGAGAGTAAGAGGCCGCAGTATTTT; CDR3aa: CASTASSGGESKRPQYF
d_gene: .; abundance: .; v_gene: TRBV29-1; j_gene: TRBJ1-2; CDR3nt: TGCAGCGTGACTGCAGGGTACGGCTACACCTTC; CDR3aa: CSVTAGYGYTF
d_gene: TRBD2; abundance: .; v_gene: TRBV4-1; j_gene: TRBJ2-5; CDR3nt: TGCGCCAGCAGCCGAACTAGCGGTACGGTAGAGACCCAGTACTTC; CDR3aa: CASSRTSGTVETQYF
d_gene: .; abundance: .; v_gene: TRBV19; j_gene: TRBJ1-5; CDR3nt: TGTGCCAGTAGTTTATCAGGGGAGAGCAATCAGCCCCAGCATTTT; CDR3aa: CASSLSGESNQPQHF
d_gene: .; abundance: .; v_gene: TRBV18; j_gene: TRBJ1-1; CDR3nt: TGTGCCAGCTCACCGTTACAGAGTATGAACACTGAAGCTTTCTTT; CDR3aa: CASSPLQSMNTEAFF
d_gene: TRBD1; abundance: few; v_gene: TRBV2; j_gene: TRBJ1-5; CDR3nt: TGTGCCAGCAGGACAGGGACCCAGCCCCAGCATTTT; CDR3aa: CASRTGTQPQHF
d_gene: .; abundance: .; v_gene: TRBV30; j_gene: TRBJ2-1; CDR3nt: TGTGCCTGGGGCCCCCAAGACAAGCAGTTCTTC; CDR3aa: CAWGPQDKQFF
d_gene: TRBD1; abundance: .; v_gene: TRBV6-5; j_gene: TRBJ2-5; CDR3nt: TGTGCCAGCAGTTACATTCGTACAGGGGAAGAGACCCAGTACTTC; CDR3aa: CASSYIRTGEETQYF
d_gene: .; abundance: .; v_gene: TRBV4-2; j_gene: TRBJ2-7; CDR3nt: TGTGCCAGCAGCCAAGTCTGGGGGCAAGACAACGAGCAGTACTTC; CDR3aa: CASSQVWGQDNEQYF
d_gene: .; abundance: .; v_gene: TRBV27; j_gene: TRBJ1-2; CDR3nt: TGTGCCAGCAGCCCCAAGGGCAGGGTTGCAGTCGCTAACTATGGCTACACCTTC; CDR3aa: CASSPKGRVAVANYGYTF
d_gene: .; abundance: .; v_gene: TRBV7-9; j_gene: TRBJ1-3; CDR3nt: TGTGCCAGCAGCTTAGATCAGGCTTATGGAAACACCATATATTTT; CDR3aa: CASSLDQAYGNTIYF
d_gene: .; abundance: .; v_gene: TRBV3-1/TRBV3-2; j_gene: TRBJ2-7; CDR3nt: TGTGCCAGCAGCCAAGTAGCCGGCTACGAGCAGTACTTC; CDR3aa: CASSQVAGYEQYF
d_gene: TRBD1; abundance: .; v_gene: TRBV27; j_gene: TRBJ2-7; CDR3nt: TGTGCCAGCAGTTCCGGGACAGGGGATTCCAAAGGCTACGAGCAGTACTTC; CDR3aa: CASSSGTGDSKGYEQYF
d_gene: .; abundance: .; v_gene: TRBV13; j_gene: TRBJ1-1; CDR3nt: TGTGCCAGCAGCACTATGAACACTGAAGCTTTCTTT; CDR3aa: CASSTMNTEAFF
d_gene: .; abundance: .; v_gene: TRBV19; j_gene: TRBJ1-5; CDR3nt: TGTGCCAGTAGCCGAGCCCGGGACACCAATCAGCCCCAGCATTTT; CDR3aa: CASSRARDTNQPQHF
d_gene: .; abundance: .; v_gene: TRBV7-8; j_gene: TRBJ1-1; CDR3nt: TGTGCCAGCAGCTTAGCGGGGCAGGGCAATAGCATGAACACTGAAGCTTTCTTT; CDR3aa: CASSLAGQGNSMNTEAFF
d_gene: .; abundance: .; v_gene: TRBV5-1; j_gene: TRBJ2-2; CDR3nt: TGCGCCAGCAGCTTGAATGCAGGGGACACCGGGGAGCTGTTTTTT; CDR3aa: CASSLNAGDTGELFF
d_gene: TRBD1; abundance: .; v_gene: TRBV5-1; j_gene: TRBJ2-7; CDR3nt: TGCGCCAGCAGCATCGGACAGGCTAACTCCTACGAGCAGTACTTC; CDR3aa: CASSIGQANSYEQYF
d_gene: .; abundance: .; v_gene: TRBV19; j_gene: TRBJ1-1; CDR3nt: TGTGCCAGTAGTATAGGAGGTAACACTGAAGCTTTCTTT; CDR3aa: CASSIGGNTEAFF
d_gene: .; abundance: .; v_gene: TRBV18; j_gene: TRBJ1-2; CDR3nt: TGTGCCAGCTCACCACGGCAGAATAACTATGGCTACACCTTC; CDR3aa: CASSPRQNNYGYTF
d_gene: TRBD2; abundance: .; v_gene: TRBV2; j_gene: TRBJ2-3; CDR3nt: TGTGCCAGCACGAGGTCTAGCGGGGGGCAAGATACGCAGTATTTT; CDR3aa: CASTRSSGGQDTQYF
d_gene: TRBD1; abundance: .; v_gene: TRBV19; j_gene: TRBJ2-7; CDR3nt: TGTGCCAGTAGTGTCTGGACAGGGAGCTCCTACGAGCAGTACTTC; CDR3aa: CASSVWTGSSYEQYF
d_gene: TRBD1; abundance: .; v_gene: TRBV27; j_gene: TRBJ1-2; CDR3nt: TGTGCCAGCAGTTCGGGACAGGGGATGCATGGCTACACCTTC; CDR3aa: CASSSGQGMHGYTF
d_gene: .; abundance: .; v_gene: TRBV5-4; j_gene: TRBJ2-7; CDR3nt: TGTGCCAGCAGCTTACCCGGGAGCTCCTACGAGCAGTACTTC; CDR3aa: CASSLPGSSYEQYF
d_gene: .; abundance: .; v_gene: TRBV12-3/TRBV12-4; j_gene: TRBJ1-2; CDR3nt: TGTGCCAGCAGCCCCGAGGGTGGAAGCTACACCTTC; CDR3aa: CASSPEGGSYTF
d_gene: .; abundance: .; v_gene: TRBV6-5; j_gene: TRBJ1-2; CDR3nt: TGTGCCAGCAGTTACTCCGCAGGGTGGCCCAACTATGGCTACACCTTC; CDR3aa: CASSYSAGWPNYGYTF